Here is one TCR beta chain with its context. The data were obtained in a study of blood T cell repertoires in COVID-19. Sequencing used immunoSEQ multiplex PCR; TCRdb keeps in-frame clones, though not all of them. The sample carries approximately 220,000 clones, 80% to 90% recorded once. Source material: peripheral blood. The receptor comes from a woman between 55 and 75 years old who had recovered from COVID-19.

CDR3 amino acids: CASSLGMQAGANVLTF. The CDR3 DNA reads as TGTGCCAGCAGCTTAGGGATGCAGGCCGGGGCCAACGTCCTGACTTTC. This chain uses TRBV7-6 with TRBJ2-6; D ambiguous. V was cut by 1 base and J by 4 bases, with 11 bases left in between. Per the germline V gene, CDR1 is SGHVS and CDR2 is FNYEAQ. The CDR3 has 16 amino acids.